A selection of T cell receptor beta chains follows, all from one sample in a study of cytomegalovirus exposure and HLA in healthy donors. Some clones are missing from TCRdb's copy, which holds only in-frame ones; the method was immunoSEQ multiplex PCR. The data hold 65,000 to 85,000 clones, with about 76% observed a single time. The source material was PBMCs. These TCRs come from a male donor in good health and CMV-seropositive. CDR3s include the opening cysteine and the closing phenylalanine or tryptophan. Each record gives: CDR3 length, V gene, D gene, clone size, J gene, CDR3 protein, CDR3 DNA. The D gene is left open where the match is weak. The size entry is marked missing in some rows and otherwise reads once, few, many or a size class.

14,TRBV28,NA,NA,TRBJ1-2,CASSLSGWNYGYTF,TGTGCCAGCAGTTTATCAGGTTGGAACTATGGCTACACCTTC
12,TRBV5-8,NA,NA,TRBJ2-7,CASRRVSYEQYF,TGTGCCAGCAGGCGGGTCTCCTACGAGCAGTACTTC
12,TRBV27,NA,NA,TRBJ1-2,CASSSKTDGYTF,TGTGCCAGCAGTTCAAAGACAGATGGCTACACCTTC
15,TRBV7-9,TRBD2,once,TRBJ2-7,CSSSSTETSVYEQYF,TGTTCCAGCAGCTCCACAGAGACTAGCGTCTACGAGCAGTACTTC
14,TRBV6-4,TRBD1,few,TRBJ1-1,CASSMTGGDTEAFF,TGTGCCAGCAGTATGACAGGGGGAGACACTGAAGCTTTCTTT
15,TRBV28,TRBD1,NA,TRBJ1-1,CASSHPGQGNTEAFF,TGTGCCAGCAGCCATCCGGGACAGGGGAACACTGAAGCTTTCTTT
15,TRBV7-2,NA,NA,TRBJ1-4,CASSSTGVSKEKLFF,TGTGCCAGCAGCTCGACCGGGGTATCTAAGGAAAAACTGTTTTTT
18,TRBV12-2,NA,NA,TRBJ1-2,CASRPTGTGISIKDGYTF,TGTGCAAGTCGCCCGACCGGGACAGGCATCTCTATTAAGGATGGCTACACCTTC
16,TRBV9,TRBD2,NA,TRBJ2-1,CASSTRTSGRHNEQFF,TGTGCCAGCAGCACCCGGACTAGCGGACGTCACAATGAGCAGTTCTTC
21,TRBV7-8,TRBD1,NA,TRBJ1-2,CASSLAVGQVRSEGYNYGYTF,TGTGCCAGCAGCTTAGCGGTGGGACAGGTTCGGTCAGAGGGGTATAACTATGGCTACACCTTC
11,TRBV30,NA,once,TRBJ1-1,CAWERTLGAFF,TGTGCCTGGGAGCGGACGCTCGGGGCTTTCTTT
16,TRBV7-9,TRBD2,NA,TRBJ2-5,CSSSLGTSGRTETQYF,TGTTCCAGCAGCTTAGGGACTAGCGGGAGAACAGAGACCCAGTACTTC
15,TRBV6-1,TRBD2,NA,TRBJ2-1,CASSGGLAVYNEQFF,TGTGCCAGCAGTGGGGGACTAGCAGTCTACAATGAGCAGTTCTTC
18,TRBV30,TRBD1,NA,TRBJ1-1,CAWSATLWTGPLNTEAFF,TGTGCCTGGAGTGCTACCTTATGGACAGGGCCTTTGAACACTGAAGCTTTCTTT
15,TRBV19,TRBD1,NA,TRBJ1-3,CASSISGTGGNTIYF,TGTGCCAGTAGTATCTCCGGGACAGGGGGAAACACCATATATTTT
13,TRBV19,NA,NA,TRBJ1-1,CASSARFNTEAFF,TGTGCCAGTAGTGCCCGGTTTAACACTGAAGCTTTCTTT
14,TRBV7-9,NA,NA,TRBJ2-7,CASSLAGGGNEQYF,TGTGCCAGCAGCTTAGCAGGGGGTGGCAACGAGCAGTACTTC